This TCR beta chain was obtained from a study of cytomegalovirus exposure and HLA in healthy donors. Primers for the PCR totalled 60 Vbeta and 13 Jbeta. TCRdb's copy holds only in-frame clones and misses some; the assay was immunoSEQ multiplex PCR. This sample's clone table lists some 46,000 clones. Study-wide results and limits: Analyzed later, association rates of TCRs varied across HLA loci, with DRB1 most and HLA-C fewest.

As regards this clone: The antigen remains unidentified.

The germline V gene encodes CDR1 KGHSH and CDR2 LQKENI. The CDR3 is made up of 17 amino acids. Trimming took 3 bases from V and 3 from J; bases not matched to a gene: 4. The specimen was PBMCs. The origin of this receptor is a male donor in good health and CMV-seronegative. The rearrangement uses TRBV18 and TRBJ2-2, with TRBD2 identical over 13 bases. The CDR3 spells CASSPLTSGGDTGELFF. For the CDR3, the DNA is TGTGCCAGCTCACCCCTCACTAGCGGGGGGGACACCGGGGAGCTGTTTTTT. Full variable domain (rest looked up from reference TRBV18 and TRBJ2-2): NAGVMQNPRHLVRRRGQEARLRCSPMKGHSHVYWYRQLPEEGLKFMVYLQKENIIDESGMPKERFSAEFPKEGPSILRIQQVVRGDSAAYFCASSPLTSGGDTGELFFGEGSRLTVL.